This entry features one T cell receptor beta chain sequence. The table came from immunoSEQ multiplex PCR; TCRdb's copy has only in-frame clones and leaves some out. The repertoire consists of a few thousand clones, with roughly 90% occurring once and the leading ten covering about 5.6%. The entry originates in a study of tumor T cells in aggressive B-cell lymphoma. The V gene end was trimmed by 8 bases and the J gene end by 5 bases; junction bases not matched to a gene: 11. Germline loops: CDR1 MNHEY, CDR2 SVGAGI. There are 15 residues in the CDR3. The source material was tumor tissue. The TCR originated in an adult with diffuse large B cell lymphoma. The chain has TRBV6-5 and TRBJ2-2; TRBD1 matches at 7 bases. CDR3 DNA sequence: TGTGCCAGCGGGGGCCCCAGGGGGATTACCGGGGAGCTGTTTTTT. Its translation is CASGGPRGITGELFF.